The 2 T cell receptor beta chains given below trace back to one sample, sequenced in a study of T cell changes during pregnancy in multiple sclerosis. Using immunoSEQ multiplex PCR, the repertoire was profiled, and TCRdb retains in-frame clones only, with some absent. Among over 20,000 clones listed, over 85% were seen once. Sample: CD8+ T cells from peripheral blood mononuclear cells, taken in the second trimester of pregnancy. The receptors shown here come from a female donor in good health, enrolled as a control in a pregnancy study.

CDR3 in amino acids: CASSPWDTNTEAFF. CDR3 nucleotide sequence: TGTGCCAGCAGTCCGTGGGACACCAACACTGAAGCTTTCTTT. J is TRBJ1-1 and V is TRBV27; weak D call: TRBD1 (6 bases). V lost 5 bases, J lost 2 bases, and 12 bases lay in between. The CDR3 runs to 14 residues. Germline V CDR1 and CDR2: MNHEY, SMNVEV (reference sequence).

The J gene is TRBJ2-3, the V gene TRBV5-1; the match to TRBD2 covers 7 bases. J was trimmed by 4 bases and V by 7 bases; bases with no gene match: 12. The CDR3 extends over 15 amino acids. Germline-derived CDR1 and CDR2 are SGHRS and YFSETQ. DNA of the CDR3: TGCGCCAGCTCTGGGGAGGGTGGAGGGGCAGATACGCAGTATTTT. Translating gives CASSGEGGGADTQYF.